Listed below are T cell receptor beta chains from one sample, sequenced in a study of blood T cell repertoires in COVID-19. Libraries were prepared by immunoSEQ multiplex PCR; TCRdb keeps only in-frame clonotypes and omits some of them. The table lists approximately 160,000 clones, under 90% of them singletons. Sample: PBMCs or T cells enriched from blood (not recorded which). The receptor source for this set is a man aged 50 to 60 who had recovered from COVID-19. The CDR3 runs from the conserved cysteine through the conserved F or W.

CDR3aa,j_gene,v_gene
CASRKQAAVNEQFF,TRBJ2-1,TRBV6-5
CASSARGQGAGEQYF,TRBJ2-7,TRBV9
CASSQTGTGTNYGYTF,TRBJ1-2,TRBV3-1/TRBV3-2
CASSPTGSGANVLTF,TRBJ2-6,TRBV5-1
CASSLATQGSPYGAFF,TRBJ1-1,TRBV11-2
CASSLGQNTDTQYF,TRBJ2-3,TRBV5-1
CASNPPGQITYEQYF,TRBJ2-7,TRBV2
CASSQGGGTYEQYF,TRBJ2-7,TRBV11-2
CAWSGQQGGWAKLFF,TRBJ1-4,TRBV30
CASSADRVGAGELFF,TRBJ2-2,TRBV7-3
CASSPGAGIAGELFF,TRBJ2-2,TRBV5-4
CASSLGGQVGSYEQYF,TRBJ2-7,TRBV5-1
CASSPLTGPSGNTIYF,TRBJ1-3,TRBV7-6
CASSPPTGATGETQYF,TRBJ2-5,TRBV5-1
CASSHSGRGANYGYTF,TRBJ1-2,TRBV4-1
CASSFRPAQETQYF,TRBJ2-5,TRBV28
CASSYQGAYSPLHF,TRBJ1-6,TRBV6-2/TRBV6-3